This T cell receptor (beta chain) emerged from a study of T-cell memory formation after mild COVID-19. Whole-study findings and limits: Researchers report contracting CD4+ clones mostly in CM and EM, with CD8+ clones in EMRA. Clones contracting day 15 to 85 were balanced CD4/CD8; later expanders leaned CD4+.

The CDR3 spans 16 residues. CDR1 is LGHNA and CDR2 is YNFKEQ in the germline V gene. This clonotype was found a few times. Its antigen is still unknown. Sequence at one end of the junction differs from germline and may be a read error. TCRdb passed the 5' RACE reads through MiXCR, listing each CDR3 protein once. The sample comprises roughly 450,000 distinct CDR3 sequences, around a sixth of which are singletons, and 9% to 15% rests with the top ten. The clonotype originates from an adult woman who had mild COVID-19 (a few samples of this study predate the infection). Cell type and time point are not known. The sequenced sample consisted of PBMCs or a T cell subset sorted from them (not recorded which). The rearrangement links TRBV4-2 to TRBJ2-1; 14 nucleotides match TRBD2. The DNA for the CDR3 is TGTGCCAGCAGCCAAGACGGGACTAGCGGGAGATTAGAGGCGGTCTTC. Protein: CASSQDGTSGRLEAVF.